This T cell receptor beta chain was documented in a study of neoadjuvant anti-PD-1 for oral cavity cancer. V dropped 3 bases and J dropped 2 bases, with 11 bases sitting between them. Germline V gene lookup returns CDR1 KGHSH and CDR2 LQKENI. The CDR3 consists of 15 residues. This clone occurred a few times. Data came from immunoSEQ multiplex PCR; TCRdb stores just in-frame clones and leaves some out. The sample has roughly 67,000 clones, around 80% seen once. The TCR was taken from a person aged 35-79 years with oral cavity squamous cell carcinoma. The genes are TRBV18 and TRBJ1-5, with TRBD1 as a possible D gene (5 bases). The input for sequencing was PBMCs, taken before nivolumab (anti-PD-1) treatment. CDR3 sequence (DNA): TGTGCCAGCTCACCCTCCAGGGTGGGCAATCAGCCCCAGCATTTT. Its protein product is CASSPSRVGNQPQHF.